This passage covers 28 T cell receptor beta chains from one sample sequenced in a study of OX40 agonist ivuxolimab in advanced cancers. Clones were sequenced by immunoSEQ multiplex PCR, and TCRdb holds only the in-frame ones, with some missing. The sample contains roughly 56,000 clones, approximately 83% of which appear only once. Sequences were derived from CD4+ or CD8+ T cells sorted from blood, sampled in a trial of the OX40 agonist ivuxolimab. The receptor source for this set is an adult with an advanced solid tumor such as melanoma, head and neck, liver or kidney cancer.

The chain employs TRBV27 and TRBJ1-4; D not resolved. The germline V and J ends were trimmed by 6 bases and 3 bases, with 8 bases remaining between them. This CDR3 region has 13 residues. The germline CDR1 and CDR2 sequences are MNHEY and SMNVEV (reference sequence). CDR3 in amino acids: CASRSRANEKLFF. The CDR3 coding sequence is TGTGCCAGCAGAAGTCGCGCTAATGAAAAACTGTTTTTT.

With respect to this clone: This CDR3 is also generated by other DNA sequences in the sample. The CDR3 DNA reads TGTGCCTGGAGCGGCCTGAGGGCTGGGGCCAACGTCCTGACTTTC. Protein sequence: CAWSGLRAGANVLTF. The rearrangement links TRBV30 to TRBJ2-6, with D possibly matching TRBD2 (5 bases). Trimming removed 3 bases from V and 2 bases from J, with 11 bases in between. This CDR3 contains 15 residues. The germline CDR1 and CDR2 sequences are GTSNPN and SVGIG (reference sequence).

The chain has TRBV18 and TRBJ2-1; TRBD1 matches 10 bases. The CDR3 sequence is 14 residues long. Germline loops: CDR1 KGHSH, CDR2 LQKENI. Trimming took 8 bases from V and 5 from J; bases not matched to a gene: 6. The CDR3 DNA reads as TGTGCCAGCCTGGAGGGACAGGGGAACAATGAGCAGTTCTTC. This sequence encodes CASLEGQGNNEQFF.

This chain links TRBV28 with TRBJ2-3; 7 bases fit TRBD2. Germline V gene data show CDR1 as MDHEN and CDR2 as SYDVKM. V trimming: 6 bases; J trimming: 0 bases; junction bases outside the gene matches: 9. This CDR3 is 16 amino acids long. CDR3 nucleotides: TGTGCCAGCAGCCTTGGGGGGGGGTTTAGCACAGATACGCAGTATTTT. This sequence encodes CASSLGGGFSTDTQYF.

This clone is medium-sized within its sample. This chain links TRBV5-1 with TRBJ1-5, with D hard to call. CDR1 is SGHRS, CDR2 YFSETQ, per germline. This CDR3 has 16 amino acids. Deletions cut 4 bases from V and 4 bases from J, with 18 bases between. The DNA of the CDR3 is TGCGCCAGCAGCCCCCGAGGGAGGTTTGATAATCAGCCCCAGCATTTT. It yields the protein CASSPRGRFDNQPQHF.

In its sample, this clone was seen once. The rearrangement links TRBV27 to TRBJ1-1; 8 bases agree with TRBD1. V was clipped by 3 bases and J by 1 base; unmatched bases: 7. The germline CDR1 and CDR2 sequences are MNHEY and SMNVEV (reference sequence). The CDR3 spans 16 residues. In DNA, the CDR3 is TGTGCCAGCAGTTTCCTTCCCGGACAGGGGAACACTGAAGCTTTCTTT. Residues: CASSFLPGQGNTEAFF.

The chain joins TRBV4-1 to TRBJ2-3; either TRBD1 or TRBD2 may supply D (5 bases each). This CDR3 comprises 14 residues. The germline V and J ends were trimmed by 3 bases and 5 bases, with 12 bases remaining between them. CDR1 is MGHRA and CDR2 is YSYEKL in the germline V gene. The CDR3 spells CASSHQGRVDTQYF. The CDR3 nucleotides read TGCGCCAGCAGCCATCAGGGACGAGTAGATACGCAGTATTTT.

The CDR3 sequence is CASSITGSTYNSPLHF. Here the CDR3 DNA reads TGTGCCAGTAGTATAACAGGGTCTACTTATAATTCACCCCTCCACTTT. This sequence joins TRBV19 and TRBJ1-6; a weak D match, TRBD1 (6 bases). Trimming took 2 bases from V and 4 from J, leaving 12 bases between them. The length of the CDR3 is 16 residues. CDR1 and CDR2 from the germline V gene are LNHDA and SQIVND (reference sequence).

The J gene is TRBJ1-2, the V gene TRBV7-9; D gene uncertain. The germline CDR1 and CDR2 sequences are SEHNR and FQNEAQ (reference sequence). V lost 3 bases to trimming and J lost 4 bases, with 21 bases between them. CDR3 size: 17 residues. CDR3 amino acids: CASSLMRGPPSIYGYTF. CDR3 in DNA: TGTGCCAGCAGCTTGATGCGGGGTCCCCCATCGATCTATGGCTACACCTTC.

J is TRBJ2-1 and V is TRBV19; no clear D. V lost 8 bases to trimming and J lost 0 bases, with 8 bases between them. CDR3 length: 13 amino acids. Germline values: CDR1 LNHDA, CDR2 SQIVND (reference sequence). This CDR3 reads CASGRGSYNEQFF. As DNA, the CDR3 is TGTGCCAGTGGCAGAGGCTCCTACAATGAGCAGTTCTTC. The full variable domain, rest sourced from reference TRBV19 and TRBJ2-1, is DGGITQSPKYLFRKEGQNVTLSCEQNLNHDAMYWYRQDPGQGLRLIYYSQIVNDFQKGDIAEGYSVSREKKESFPLTVTSAQKNPTAFYLCASGRGSYNEQFFGPGTRLTVL.

The chain joins TRBV30 to TRBJ2-3; D not resolved. Germline-derived CDR1 and CDR2 are GTSNPN and SVGIG (reference sequence). V lost 4 bases, J lost 4 bases, and 15 bases lay in between. The CDR3 consists of 14 residues. CDR3 protein: CAWIGRLPSDTQYF. The CDR3 coding sequence is TGTGCCTGGATAGGACGCCTTCCATCAGATACGCAGTATTTT.

This rearrangement joins TRBV11-3 to TRBJ1-1; D gene ambiguous. Trimming left V 2 bases short and J 5 bases short, with 9 bases between. Germline V gene sequence: CDR1 SGHNT, CDR2 YENEEA. The length of the CDR3 is 13 residues. CDR3 region: CASSLTFETEAFF. The DNA for the CDR3 is TGTGCCAGCAGCTTAACATTTGAAACTGAAGCTTTCTTT.

This rearrangement joins TRBV2 to TRBJ2-1; D is perhaps TRBD2 (5 bases). The germline V gene encodes CDR1 SNHLY and CDR2 FYNNEI. CDR3 length: 13 residues. Between the trimmed V and J ends, which lost 4 bases and 9 bases, there was a span of 13 bases. The CDR3 coding sequence is TGTGCCAGCAGTGGACTAACGTTGAGTGAGCAGTTCTTC. Its translation is CASSGLTLSEQFF.

J is TRBJ2-7 and V is TRBV5-6, with a possible D match to TRBD1 (5 bases). Trimming left V 3 bases short and J 0 bases short, with 19 bases between. This CDR3 has 17 amino acids. Germline CDR1 reads SGHDT; CDR2 reads YYEEEE. Here the CDR3 reads CASSSTARRRSSYEQYF. The CDR3 bases are TGTGCCAGCAGCTCGACAGCTCGGCGGCGGAGCTCCTACGAGCAGTACTTC.

This chain joins TRBV18 and TRBJ1-1, with D possibly matching TRBD1 (5 bases). The CDR3 spans 13 residues. The V and J ends lost 3 bases and 10 bases respectively, with 15 bases between them. Per the germline V gene, CDR1 is KGHSH and CDR2 is LQKENI. The CDR3 DNA sequence: TGTGCCAGCTCACCTGGGGCAGGACGGGGAGCTTTCTTT. Its translation: CASSPGAGRGAFF.

The rearrangement links TRBV4-1 to TRBJ2-1; 7 nucleotides match TRBD1. V lost 4 bases, J lost 0 bases, and 12 bases stayed unmatched. This CDR3 is 18 amino acids long. From germline, CDR1 is MGHRA and CDR2 YSYEKL. CDR3 in DNA: TGCGCCAGCAGCCTGCGACCTCTACAGGGGAGCTCCTACAATGAGCAGTTCTTC. Residues: CASSLRPLQGSSYNEQFF.

The chain links TRBV5-1 to TRBJ2-2; the match to TRBD1 covers 7 bases. Per the germline V gene, CDR1 is SGHRS and CDR2 is YFSETQ. V dropped 6 bases and J dropped 4; count of bases not matched to a gene: 6. The CDR3 sequence is 14 residues long. CDR3 protein: CASTRGLGTGELFF. The CDR3 region has the DNA TGCGCCAGCACCAGGGGGTTGGGCACCGGGGAGCTGTTTTTT.

The rearrangement uses TRBV6-1 and TRBJ2-7, with D perhaps TRBD2 (6 bases). Germline V gives CDR1 MNHNS, CDR2 SASEGT. The CDR3 runs to 12 residues. V was clipped by 8 bases and J by 6 bases, with 14 bases between them. This CDR3 is CASHAGKAEQYF. The CDR3 DNA reads as TGTGCCAGCCATGCGGGGAAAGCCGAGCAGTACTTC.

This sequence joins TRBV7-9 and TRBJ1-1, with D possibly being TRBD1 (5 bases). Germline-derived CDR1 and CDR2 are SEHNR and FQNEAQ (reference sequence). The CDR3 is 14 residues long. V was pared by 1 base and J by 10 bases, with 16 bases between. DNA for the CDR3: TGTGCCAGCAGCTTAGAGACAGTGCCTGCGCCAGCTTTCTTT. This codes for CASSLETVPAPAFF. Using reference TRBV7-9 and TRBJ1-1 for the parts outside the CDR3, the full variable domain is DTGVSQNPRHKITKRGQNVTFRCDPISEHNRLYWYRQTLGQGPEFLTYFQNEAQLEKSRLLSDRFSAERPKGSFSTLEIQRTEQGDSAMYLCASSLETVPAPAFFGQGTRLTVV.

V usage is TRBV27 and J usage is TRBJ2-7; the match to TRBD2 covers 8 bases. The V and J ends lost 6 bases and 9 bases, in that order; junction bases with no gene match: 10. The CDR3 is 13 residues long. Germline CDR1 reads MNHEY; CDR2 reads SMNVEV (reference sequence). The DNA of the CDR3 is TGTGCCAGCAGAGGAGCGGGGGCCGGGGGGCAGTACTTC. As protein: CASRGAGAGGQYF.

The table lists this clone with a few counts. The CDR3 sequence is CASSPPTTANTGELFF. CDR3 nucleotides: TGTGCCAGCTCACCACCGACGACAGCCAACACCGGGGAGCTGTTTTTT. The chain is built from TRBV18 and TRBJ2-2; maybe TRBD1 (5 bases). CDR1 is KGHSH and CDR2 is LQKENI in the germline V gene. Trimming pared 0 bases from V and 2 bases from J, leaving 10 bases between. The CDR3 totals 16 residues.

This clone was seen only a few times. The genes are TRBV30 and TRBJ2-5; no reliable D call. V was pared by 2 bases and J by 4 bases, with 2 bases between. The length of the CDR3 is 10 residues. The germline gives CDR1 GTSNPN, CDR2 SVGIG (reference sequence). CDR3 in amino acids: CAWSIETQYF. The CDR3 DNA follows: TGTGCCTGGAGTATAGAGACCCAGTACTTC.

CDR3: CASSEGSGRRDTQYF. CDR3 bases: TGTGCCAGCAGTGAAGGCAGCGGGAGGCGAGATACGCAGTATTTT. The rearrangement joins TRBV6-1 to TRBJ2-3, with 9 bases identical to TRBD2. The CDR3 sequence is 15 residues long. V was clipped by 1 base and J by 5 bases; unmatched bases: 4. Germline CDR1 and CDR2: MNHNS and SASEGT.

The J gene is TRBJ2-2, the V gene TRBV27; D is unclear. Germline V gene lookup returns CDR1 MNHEY and CDR2 SMNVEV (reference sequence). V lost 2 bases to trimming and J lost 7 bases, with 11 bases between them. The CDR3 spans 14 residues. The CDR3 here is CASSLIRANGELFF. CDR3 DNA: TGTGCCAGCAGTTTAATTCGGGCTAACGGGGAGCTGTTTTTT.

The gene calls are TRBV28 and TRBJ1-2; 9 positions match TRBD1. CDR1 is MDHEN, CDR2 SYDVKM, per germline. V lost 10 bases and J lost 7; bases outside the gene matches: 7. The CDR3 totals 12 residues. The CDR3 nucleotides read TGTGCCACCACGGACAGGGGAAGTGGCTACACCTTC. The encoded protein is CATTDRGSGYTF.

This clone appeared a single time. The rearrangement joins TRBV10-2 to TRBJ2-1; D remains unclear. Trimming took 4 bases from V and 6 from J, leaving 7 bases between them. This CDR3 comprises 12 residues. Germline CDR1 is WSHSY and CDR2 is SAAADI. The CDR3 sequence is CASSGLGNEQFF. The DNA of the CDR3 is TGCGCCAGCAGTGGGCTTGGCAATGAGCAGTTCTTC.

J is TRBJ2-1 and V is TRBV28, with a weak D call TRBD2 (5 bases). This CDR3 contains 15 residues. CDR1 is MDHEN and CDR2 is SYDVKM in the germline V gene. Trimming removed 3 bases from V and 0 bases from J, with 9 bases in between. Here the CDR3 reads CASSLSGSSYNEQFF. The DNA for the CDR3 is TGTGCCAGCAGTTTGAGCGGAAGCTCCTACAATGAGCAGTTCTTC.

In this sample, this clone turned up a few times. CDR3 loop: CASSTDREVYNSPLHF. The CDR3 DNA follows: TGTGCCAGCAGCACGGACAGGGAAGTCTATAATTCACCCCTCCACTTT. The gene calls are TRBV5-6 and TRBJ1-6; TRBD1 matches at 8 bases. With 4 bases clipped from V and 3 bases from J, the junction kept 6 bases outside the gene matches. CDR3 length equals 16 residues. Germline V lookup: CDR1 SGHDT, CDR2 YYEEEE.